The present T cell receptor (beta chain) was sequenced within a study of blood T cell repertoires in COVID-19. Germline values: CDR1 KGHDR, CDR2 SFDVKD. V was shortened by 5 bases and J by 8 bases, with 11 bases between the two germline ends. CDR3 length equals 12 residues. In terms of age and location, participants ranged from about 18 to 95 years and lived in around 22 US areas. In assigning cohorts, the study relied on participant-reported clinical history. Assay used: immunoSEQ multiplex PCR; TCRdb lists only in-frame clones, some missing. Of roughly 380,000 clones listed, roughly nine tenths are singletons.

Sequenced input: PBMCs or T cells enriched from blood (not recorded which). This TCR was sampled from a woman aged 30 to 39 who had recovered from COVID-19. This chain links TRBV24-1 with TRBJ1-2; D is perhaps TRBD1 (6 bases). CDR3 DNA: TGTGCCACCAGTGCCAGGGGAGAAGGCTACACCTTC. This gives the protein CATSARGEGYTF.